One and the same sample provided the 18 T cell receptor beta chains below, sequenced in a study of shared clonotypes between healthy human individuals. Using immunoSEQ multiplex PCR, the repertoire was profiled, and TCRdb retains in-frame clones only, with some absent. The table has 450,000 to 500,000 clones, 76% seen once; the top ten hold over 10%. The sequenced sample was PBMCs. These receptor sequences come from a middle-aged woman in good health. Some clones in this sample may be carry-over from other donors' samples.

CDR3 protein: CASSSGGHNEQFF. The CDR3, as DNA: TGTGCCAGCAGTTCCGGCGGTCACAATGAGCAGTTCTTC. This chain joins TRBV28 and TRBJ2-1; unclear D gene. The CDR3 sequence is 13 residues long. With 4 bases removed from V and 5 bases from J, the gap between germline ends came to 9 bases. Germline V gene lookup returns CDR1 MDHEN and CDR2 SYDVKM.

The rearrangement links TRBV27 to TRBJ2-6; 12 nucleotides match TRBD2. The V and J ends lost 6 bases and 0 bases, in that order; junction bases with no gene match: 6. CDR3 size: 18 residues. Germline CDR1 reads MNHEY; CDR2 reads SMNVEV (reference sequence). This CDR3 is CASSPLAGGSSGANVLTF. In DNA form, the CDR3 reads TGTGCCAGCAGCCCACTAGCGGGAGGCAGCTCTGGGGCCAACGTCCTGACTTTC.

The CDR3 loop reads CASREVNQPQHF. Here the CDR3 DNA reads TGTGCCAGCAGGGAGGTCAATCAGCCCCAGCATTTT. This sequence joins TRBV28 and TRBJ1-5; D gene ambiguous. Germline V lookup: CDR1 MDHEN, CDR2 SYDVKM. The CDR3 contains 12 residues. The V end lost 6 bases, the J end lost 3 bases, and 6 bases lay between the germline ends.

The rearrangement links TRBV6-1 to TRBJ2-7; 8 bases fit TRBD1. CDR1 and CDR2 from the germline V gene are MNHNS and SASEGT. The CDR3 is 15 amino acids. After removal of 6 bases from V and 7 bases from J, the junction contained 14 bases not matched to a gene. The CDR3 coding sequence is TGTGCCAGCAGGAAGCCCGGGACAGGCTTGGAGGAGCAGTACTTC. Translation gives CASRKPGTGLEEQYF.

On this clone itself: This same CDR3 is encoded by further DNA sequences in the sample. J is TRBJ2-7 and V is TRBV27, with D tentatively TRBD1 (5 bases). Germline V gives CDR1 MNHEY, CDR2 SMNVEV (reference sequence). The CDR3 totals 13 residues. Between the trimmed V and J ends, which lost 5 bases and 7 bases, there was a span of 15 bases. CDR3 nucleotides: TGTGCCAGCAGTCTAAGAACAGGACGGGAGCAGTACTTC. Protein sequence: CASSLRTGREQYF.

On this clone itself: This probably arose from a read error, given a far larger clone one base away. V is TRBV4-3 and J is TRBJ2-6, with D hard to call. Trimming took off 1 base at V and 0 bases at J, with 7 bases between the two ends. Germline V gene sequence: CDR1 LGHNA, CDR2 YSLEER. CDR3 length: 16 residues. DNA of the CDR3: TGCGCCAGCAGCCAAGGAATGAGCTCTGGGGCCAACGTCCTGACTTTC. Translated, it gives CASSQGMSSGANVLTF.

The rearrangement joins TRBV4-1 to TRBJ2-4; D gene unclear. The CDR3 spans 13 residues. Trimming shortened V by 0 bases and J by 8 bases, and 8 bases separated the two germline ends. CDR1 and CDR2 from the germline V gene are MGHRA and YSYEKL. CDR3 sequence reads: CASSQEEGYIQYF. CDR3 nucleotides: TGCGCCAGCAGCCAAGAGGAAGGGTACATTCAGTACTTC.

The V call is TRBV9, the J call TRBJ2-1; 7 nucleotides line up with TRBD2. V was clipped by 0 bases and J by 10 bases; unmatched bases: 4. The CDR3 totals 13 residues. In germline, CDR1 is SGDLS, CDR2 YYNGEE. In DNA, the CDR3 is TGTGCCAGCAGCGTAGAACTAGCGCGGGAGCAGTTCTTC. It yields the protein CASSVELAREQFF.

This clone was seen just once. This CDR3 is also generated by other DNA sequences in the sample. The V gene is TRBV29-1, the J gene TRBJ2-1; the match to TRBD2 covers 14 bases. Germline V lookup: CDR1 SQVTM, CDR2 ANQGSEA. Trimming removed 6 bases from V and 3 bases from J; junction bases left unmatched: 1. The CDR3 contains 14 residues. The CDR3: CSVGTSGSYNEQFF. CDR3 sequence (DNA): TGCAGCGTGGGGACTAGCGGGAGCTACAATGAGCAGTTCTTC.

V usage is TRBV6-6 and J usage is TRBJ2-7; possibly TRBD2 for D (6 bases). The ends were cut back, 3 bases at V and 6 bases at J, with 18 bases in the middle. The germline V gene has CDR1 MNHNY and CDR2 SVGAGI (reference sequence). This CDR3 comprises 15 residues. CDR3 protein: CASSYESGVVSEQYF. In DNA, the CDR3 is TGTGCCAGCAGTTATGAGTCGGGAGTGGTCTCCGAGCAGTACTTC.

This chain joins TRBV28 and TRBJ2-1; 7 bases match TRBD1. The trim removed 5 bases at V and 3 bases at J, leaving 7 bases unmatched. Germline V gene lookup returns CDR1 MDHEN and CDR2 SYDVKM. CDR3 length: 15 residues. The CDR3 sequence: CASSTHRGRYNEQFF. The CDR3 DNA reads TGTGCCAGCAGTACCCACAGGGGTCGCTACAATGAGCAGTTCTTC. The full variable domain, its missing parts supplied by reference TRBV28 and TRBJ2-1, is DVKVTQSSRYLVKRTGEKVFLECVQDMDHENMFWYRQDPGLGLRLIYFSYDVKMKEKGDIPEGYSVSREKKERFSLILESASTNQTSMYLCASSTHRGRYNEQFFGPGTRLTVL.

The V gene is TRBV2, the J gene TRBJ2-7, with 10 bases that match TRBD1. The V gene's germline CDR1 is SNHLY and CDR2 FYNNEI. The CDR3 is 15 residues long. With 7 bases clipped from V and 2 bases from J, the junction kept 8 bases outside the gene matches. In DNA, the CDR3 is TGTGCCAGCACCGAACGGGACAGGGGCCCCTACGAGCAGTACTTC. It encodes CASTERDRGPYEQYF.

The chain carries TRBV18 and TRBJ2-1, with 16 bases lining up with TRBD2. CDR1 KGHSH and CDR2 LQKENI come from the germline V gene. The CDR3 totals 20 residues. The J segment lost 9 bases and the V segment lost 6 bases, leaving 20 bases of the junction unmatched. The CDR3 nucleotides are TGTGCCAGCTCCCTACTTGGGACTAGCGGGAGGGCCTTGGGGGCCAGTGAGCAGTTCTTC. Protein: CASSLLGTSGRALGASEQFF.

The chain combines TRBV5-1 with TRBJ2-5; D may be TRBD1 (6 bases). Trimming took off 4 bases at V and 5 bases at J, with 12 bases between the two ends. CDR1 SGHRS and CDR2 YFSETQ come from the germline V gene. The CDR3 extends over 13 amino acids. CDR3 DNA sequence: TGCGCCAGCAGCAACAGGGTTTCGGAGACCCAGTACTTC. Its translation: CASSNRVSETQYF.

This clone was recorded many times. This chain joins TRBV10-3 and TRBJ1-5; the match to TRBD1 covers 7 bases. This CDR3 is built from 12 residues. In germline, CDR1 is ENHRY, CDR2 SYGVKD. With 11 bases clipped from V and 7 bases from J, the junction kept 8 bases outside the gene matches. The CDR3 bases are TGTGCCTCAGGACAGGAGGCCCAGCCCCAGCATTTT. Translation: CASGQEAQPQHF.

This clone was seen only a few times. Written as DNA, the CDR3 is TGCGCCAGCAGTGAGTCGGCAGACACTGAAGCTTTCTTT. Encoded protein: CASSESADTEAFF. The J gene is TRBJ1-1, the V gene TRBV10-1; D unclear. Trimming cost V 0 bases and J 3 bases, with 5 bases left between them. The CDR3 is made up of 13 amino acids. Germline assignment: CDR1 WNHNN and CDR2 SYGVQD (reference sequence).

Concerning this clone itself: The same CDR3 is also encoded by other DNA sequences in this sample. The rearrangement links TRBV28 to TRBJ1-2, with D possibly being TRBD1 (6 bases). V lost 5 bases and J 7 bases, leaving 14 bases between the germline ends. The CDR3 runs to 13 residues. Looked up from germline, CDR1 is MDHEN and CDR2 is SYDVKM. The CDR3 reads CASSQGIRGGYTF. CDR3 DNA sequence: TGTGCCAGCAGTCAAGGTATCAGGGGTGGCTACACCTTC.

This clone was observed a single time. The V call is TRBV5-1, the J call TRBJ2-3; D remains unclear. V lost 1 base and J lost 0, with 6 bases in between. Germline CDR1 SGHRS, CDR2 YFSETQ. The CDR3 runs to 14 residues. CDR3 amino acids: CASSLTASTDTQYF. CDR3 bases: TGCGCCAGCAGCTTGACAGCTAGCACAGATACGCAGTATTTT.